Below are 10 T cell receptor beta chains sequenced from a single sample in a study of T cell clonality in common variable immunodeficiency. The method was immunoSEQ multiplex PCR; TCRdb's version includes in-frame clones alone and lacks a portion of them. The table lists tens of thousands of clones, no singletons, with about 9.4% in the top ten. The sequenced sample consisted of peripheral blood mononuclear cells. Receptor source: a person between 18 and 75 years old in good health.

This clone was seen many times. This CDR3 reads CASSRGQGNQPQHF. CDR3 DNA, as far as it was read: TGTGCCAGCAGCCGAGGACAGGGCAATCAGCCC. The rearrangement joins TRBV5-6 to TRBJ1-5, with 7 bases that match TRBD1. The missing CDR3 end, 3 residues past where the read stops, is filled in from the germline J gene. This CDR3 has 14 amino acids. Trimming cost V 4 bases and J 2 bases; bases outside gene matches: 3. Per germline, CDR1 SGHDT and CDR2 YYEEEE.

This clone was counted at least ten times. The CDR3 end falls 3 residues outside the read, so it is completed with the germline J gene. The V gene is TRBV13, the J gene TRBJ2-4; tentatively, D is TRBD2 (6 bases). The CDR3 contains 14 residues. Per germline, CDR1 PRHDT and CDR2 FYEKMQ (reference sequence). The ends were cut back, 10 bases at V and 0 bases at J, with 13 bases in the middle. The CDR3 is CATTEGRAKNIQYF. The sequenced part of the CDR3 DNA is TGTGCCACCACGGAGGGCCGAGCCAAAAACATT. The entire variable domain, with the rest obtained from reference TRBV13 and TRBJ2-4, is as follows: AAGVIQSPRHLIKEKRETATLKCYPIPRHDTVYWYQQGPGQDPQFLISFYEKMQSDKGSIPDRFSAQQFSDYHSELNMSSLELGDSALYFCATTEGRAKNIQYFGAGTRLSVL.

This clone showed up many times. Incomplete CDR3 DNA: TGTGCCAGCAGCTCGCAGACAGGGCAAGGC. It is translated as CASSSQTGQG. The full CDR3 protein is CASSSQTGQGYTF. The gene calls are TRBV7-3 and TRBJ1-2, with 7 positions matching TRBD1. The sequenced fragment ends 3 residues before the CDR3 boundary, so the rest is inferred from the germline J gene. Germline V gives CDR1 SGHTA, CDR2 FQGTGA. The CDR3 is made up of 13 amino acids.

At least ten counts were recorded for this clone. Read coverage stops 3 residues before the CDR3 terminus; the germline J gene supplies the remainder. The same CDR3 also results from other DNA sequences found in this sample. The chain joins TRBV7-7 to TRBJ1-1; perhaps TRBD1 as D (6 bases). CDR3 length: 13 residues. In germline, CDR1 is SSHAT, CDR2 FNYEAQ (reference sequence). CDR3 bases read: TGTGCCAGCAGCTTAGTACAGGGAGAGACC. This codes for CASSLVQGET. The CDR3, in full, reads CASSLVQGETAFF.

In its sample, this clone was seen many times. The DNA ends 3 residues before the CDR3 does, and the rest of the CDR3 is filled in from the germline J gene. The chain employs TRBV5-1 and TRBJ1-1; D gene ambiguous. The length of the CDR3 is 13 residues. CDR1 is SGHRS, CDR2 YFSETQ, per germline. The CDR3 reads CASSYTTFDEAFF. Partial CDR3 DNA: TGCGCCAGCAGCTACACTACCTTTGACGAA. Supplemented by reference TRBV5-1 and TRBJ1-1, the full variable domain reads KAGVTQTPRYLIKTRGQQVTLSCSPISGHRSVSWYQQTPGQGLQFLFEYFSETQRNKGNFPGRFSGRQFSNSRSEMNVSTLELGDSALYLCASSYTTFDEAFFGQGTRLTVV.

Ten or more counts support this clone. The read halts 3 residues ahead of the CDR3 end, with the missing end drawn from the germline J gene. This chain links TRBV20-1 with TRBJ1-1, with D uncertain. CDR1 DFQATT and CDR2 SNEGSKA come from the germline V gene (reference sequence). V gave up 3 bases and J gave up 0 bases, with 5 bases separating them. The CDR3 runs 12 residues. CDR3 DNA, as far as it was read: TGCAGTGCTAGTAGCGTGAACACTGAA. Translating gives CSASSVNTE. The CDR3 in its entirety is CSASSVNTEAFF.

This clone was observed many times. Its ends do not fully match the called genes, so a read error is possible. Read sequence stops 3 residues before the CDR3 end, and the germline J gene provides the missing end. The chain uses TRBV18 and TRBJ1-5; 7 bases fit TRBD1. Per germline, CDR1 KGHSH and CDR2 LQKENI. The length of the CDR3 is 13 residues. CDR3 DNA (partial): TGTGCCAGCTCAAGGGACAGCAAACAGCCC. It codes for CASSRDSKQP. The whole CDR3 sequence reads CASSRDSKQPQHF.

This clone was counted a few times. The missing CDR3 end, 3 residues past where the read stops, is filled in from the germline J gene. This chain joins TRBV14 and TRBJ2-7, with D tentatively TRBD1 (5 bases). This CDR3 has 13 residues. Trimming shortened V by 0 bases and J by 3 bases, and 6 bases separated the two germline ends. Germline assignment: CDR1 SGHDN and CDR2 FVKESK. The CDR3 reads CASSQEGHYEQYF. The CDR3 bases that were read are TGTGCCAGCAGCCAAGAAGGACACTACGAG.

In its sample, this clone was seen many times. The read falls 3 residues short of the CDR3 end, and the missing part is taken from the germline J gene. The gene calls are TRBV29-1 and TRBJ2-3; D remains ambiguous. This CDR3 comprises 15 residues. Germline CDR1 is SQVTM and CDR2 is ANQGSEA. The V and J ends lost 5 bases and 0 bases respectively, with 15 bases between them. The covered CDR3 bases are TGCAGCGTTACCCCCCCCGCAGTTAGCACAGATACG. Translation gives CSVTPPAVSTDT. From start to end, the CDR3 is CSVTPPAVSTDTQYF.

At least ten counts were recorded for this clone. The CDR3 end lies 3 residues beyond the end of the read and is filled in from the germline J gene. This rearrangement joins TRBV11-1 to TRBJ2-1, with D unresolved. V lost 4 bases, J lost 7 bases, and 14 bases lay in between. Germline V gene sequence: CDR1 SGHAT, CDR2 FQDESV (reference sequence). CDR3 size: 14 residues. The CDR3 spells CASSWLGGENEQFF. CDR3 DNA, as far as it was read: TGTGCCAGCAGCTGGTTAGGCGGAGAGAATGAG.